The present entry profiles one T cell receptor beta chain with its context. Its target is not known. These data belong to a study of PD-L1 blockade in urothelial cancer. Overall study context: About 85% of the roughly 29 patients were men whose urothelial cancer was bladder-origin.

The authors spiked synthetic TCR analog templates into each PCR. Profiling relied on immunoSEQ multiplex PCR, and the TCRdb table lists in-frame clones only, not all of them. The sample yields 35,000 to 40,000 clones, approximately 34% seen once. Findings of the study overall: At the 3-week point, tumor-associated blood clones expanded more in durable-benefit patients. There were more tumor-infiltrating T lymphocytes in patients with durable benefit.

The V gene lost 4 bases and the J gene lost 6 bases, with 17 bases spanning the gap. CDR3 size: 15 residues. CDR1 is SGHRS, CDR2 YFSETQ, per germline. The input for sequencing was tumor tissue, taken before atezolizumab (anti-PD-L1) treatment. This chain links TRBV5-1 with TRBJ2-1; D perhaps matches TRBD2 (6 bases). This TCR was sampled from a man in his fifties or sixties with urothelial cancer. The CDR3 loop reads CASSQPGVMINEQFF. The CDR3 nucleotides read TGCGCCAGCAGCCAACCGGGGGTAATGATCAATGAGCAGTTCTTC.